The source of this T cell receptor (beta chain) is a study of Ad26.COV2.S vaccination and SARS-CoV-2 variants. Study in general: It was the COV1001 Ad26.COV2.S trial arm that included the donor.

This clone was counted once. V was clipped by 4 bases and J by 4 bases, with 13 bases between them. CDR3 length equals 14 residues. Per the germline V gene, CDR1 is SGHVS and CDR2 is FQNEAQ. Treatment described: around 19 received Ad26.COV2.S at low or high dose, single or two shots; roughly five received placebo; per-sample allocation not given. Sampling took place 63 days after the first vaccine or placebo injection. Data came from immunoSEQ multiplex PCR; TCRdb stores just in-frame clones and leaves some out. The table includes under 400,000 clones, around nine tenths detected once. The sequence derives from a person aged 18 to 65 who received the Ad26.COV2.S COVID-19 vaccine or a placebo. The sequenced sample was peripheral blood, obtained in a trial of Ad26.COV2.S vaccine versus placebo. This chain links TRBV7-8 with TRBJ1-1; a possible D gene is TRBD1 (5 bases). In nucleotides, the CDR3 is TGTGCCAGCAGCTCCCAAGCGGGGCGCACTGAAGCTTTCTTT. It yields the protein CASSSQAGRTEAFF.